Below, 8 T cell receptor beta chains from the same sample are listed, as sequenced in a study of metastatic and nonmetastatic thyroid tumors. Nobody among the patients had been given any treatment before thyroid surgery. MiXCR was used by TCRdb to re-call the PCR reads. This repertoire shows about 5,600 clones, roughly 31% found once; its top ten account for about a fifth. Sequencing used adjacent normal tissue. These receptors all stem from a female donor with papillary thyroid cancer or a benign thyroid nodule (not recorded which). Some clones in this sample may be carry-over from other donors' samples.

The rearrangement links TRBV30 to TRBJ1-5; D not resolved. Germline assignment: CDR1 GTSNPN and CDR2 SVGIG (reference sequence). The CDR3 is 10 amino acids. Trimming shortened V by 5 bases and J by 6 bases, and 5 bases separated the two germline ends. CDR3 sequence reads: CAWRSQPQHF. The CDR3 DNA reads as TGTGCCTGGCGGAGTCAGCCCCAGCATTTT.

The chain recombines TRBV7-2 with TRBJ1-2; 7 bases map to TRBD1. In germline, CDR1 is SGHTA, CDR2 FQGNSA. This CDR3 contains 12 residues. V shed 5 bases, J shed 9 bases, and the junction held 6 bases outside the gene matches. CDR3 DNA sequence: TGTGCCAGCAGCACCCCCAGGGGGAGCTACACCTTC. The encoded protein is CASSTPRGSYTF.

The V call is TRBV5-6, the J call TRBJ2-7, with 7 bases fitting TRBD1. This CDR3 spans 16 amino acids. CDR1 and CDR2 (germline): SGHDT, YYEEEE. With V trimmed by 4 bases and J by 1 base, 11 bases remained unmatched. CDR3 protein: CASSGEPGQHSYEQYF. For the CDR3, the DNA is TGTGCCAGCAGCGGCGAACCGGGACAGCATTCCTACGAGCAGTACTTC.

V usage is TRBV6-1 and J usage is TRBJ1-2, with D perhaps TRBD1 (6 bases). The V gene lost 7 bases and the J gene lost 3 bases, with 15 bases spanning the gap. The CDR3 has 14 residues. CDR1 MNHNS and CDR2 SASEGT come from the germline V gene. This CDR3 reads CASNPQGIDYGYTF. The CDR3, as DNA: TGTGCCAGCAACCCGCAGGGGATCGACTATGGCTACACCTTC.

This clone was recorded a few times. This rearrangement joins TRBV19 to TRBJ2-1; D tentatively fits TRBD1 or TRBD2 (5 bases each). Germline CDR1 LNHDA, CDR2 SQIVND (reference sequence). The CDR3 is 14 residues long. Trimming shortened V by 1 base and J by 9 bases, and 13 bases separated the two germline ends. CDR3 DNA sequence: TGTGCCAGTAGTATAGCTCTGGGACGAGGTGAGCAGTTCTTC. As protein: CASSIALGRGEQFF.

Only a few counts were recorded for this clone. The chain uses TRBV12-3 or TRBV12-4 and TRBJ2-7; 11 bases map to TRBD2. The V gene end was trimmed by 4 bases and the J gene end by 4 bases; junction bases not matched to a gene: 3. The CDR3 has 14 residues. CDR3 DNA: TGTGCCAGCAGTTCGGGACTAGCGGAATACGAGCAGTACTTC. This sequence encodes CASSSGLAEYEQYF.

The CDR3 spells CASGLSMGSGNTIYF. CDR3 coding DNA: TGTGCCAGCGGCTTAAGCATGGGCTCTGGAAACACCATATATTTT. The V and J genes are TRBV28 and TRBJ1-3; no reliable D call. V lost 8 bases, J lost 0 bases, and 14 bases lay in between. The CDR3 has 15 residues. Germline CDR1 MDHEN, CDR2 SYDVKM.

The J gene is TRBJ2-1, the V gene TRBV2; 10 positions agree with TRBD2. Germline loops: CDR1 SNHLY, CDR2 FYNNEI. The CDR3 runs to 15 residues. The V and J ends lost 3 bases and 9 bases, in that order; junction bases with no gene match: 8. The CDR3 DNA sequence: TGTGCCAGCAGTGATTCGAGCGGGAGGGCCACTGAGCAGTTCTTC. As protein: CASSDSSGRATEQFF.